This T cell receptor (beta chain) was sequenced in a study of blood T cell repertoires in COVID-19. Profiling relied on immunoSEQ multiplex PCR, and the TCRdb table lists in-frame clones only, not all of them. The sample contains around 180,000 clones, approximately 80% of which appear only once. Trimming cost V 0 bases and J 8 bases; bases outside gene matches: 7. The V gene's germline CDR1 is SGDLS and CDR2 YYNGEE. The CDR3 sequence is 14 residues long. The sequenced sample consisted of peripheral blood. The chain recombines TRBV9 with TRBJ1-1; 7 bases agree with TRBD1. The source is a human donor in a cohort sampled during active COVID-19. The CDR3 protein is CASSVGDSSQEAFF. The CDR3 DNA sequence: TGTGCCAGCAGCGTAGGGGACAGCTCTCAAGAAGCTTTCTTT.